Below are 28 T cell receptor beta chains sequenced from a single sample in a study of patients and donors after allogeneic stem cell transplantation. TCRdb fed the RT-PCR reads into MiXCR, producing one record per CDR3 protein. This sample carries over 350,000 distinct CDR3 sequences, approximately 16% of them seen once, and the ten largest clones take around 7.2%. The sequencing sample was made of blood, either unsorted or a sorted T cell fraction (not recorded which). These TCRs come from a human donor who was either an allogeneic HSCT recipient or a stem cell or donor lymphocyte infusion donor (not recorded which). It is not recorded whose cells these are; they may come from a transplant donor.

This sequence joins TRBV20-1 and TRBJ2-1, with 13 bases aligning to TRBD2. Trimming cost V 0 bases and J 13 bases; bases outside gene matches: 12. Germline V CDR1 and CDR2: DFQATT, SNEGSKA (reference sequence). This CDR3 is 16 amino acids long. The CDR3 region has the DNA TGCAGTGCTAGAGATCTCGGGACTAGCGGGGTCCTCGGCCAGTTCTTC. Translation gives CSARDLGTSGVLGQFF.

This clonotype was seen a few times. This sequence joins TRBV7-9 and TRBJ2-3; 10 bases line up with TRBD1. Germline assignment: CDR1 SEHNR and CDR2 FQNEAQ (reference sequence). V gave up 2 bases and J gave up 3 bases; unmatched junction bases: 5. The CDR3 has 16 amino acids. CDR3 in amino acids: CASSLSTGGETDTQYF. The CDR3 region has the DNA TGTGCCAGCAGCTTATCGACAGGGGGCGAGACAGATACGCAGTATTTT.

V and J are TRBV6-2 or TRBV6-3 and TRBJ2-7; no firm D call. Germline V CDR1 and CDR2: MNHEY, SVGEGT. The CDR3 runs to 11 residues. V lost 5 bases and J lost 3, with 5 bases in between. CDR3 sequence reads: CASSRIYEQYF. The CDR3 nucleotides are TGTGCCAGCAGTCGAATCTACGAGCAGTACTTC.

This clonotype was counted many times. The gene calls are TRBV20-1 and TRBJ1-1; D gene uncertain. Germline values: CDR1 DFQATT, CDR2 SNEGSKA (reference sequence). The CDR3 sequence is 13 residues long. CDR3 protein: CSGRVMMNTEAFF. The CDR3 DNA follows: TGCAGCGGCCGGGTTATGATGAACACTGAAGCTTTCTTT.

This clonotype has a handful of counts. The rearrangement uses TRBV20-1 and TRBJ2-1, with 7 bases matching TRBD2. V lost 1 base, J lost 0 bases, and 9 bases stayed unmatched. Germline V gene sequence: CDR1 DFQATT, CDR2 SNEGSKA (reference sequence). The CDR3 spans 17 residues. CDR3 coding DNA: TGCAGTGCTAGAGGAGAAGCGGGATCGAGCTCCTACAATGAGCAGTTCTTC. Protein sequence: CSARGEAGSSSYNEQFF.

Only a few counts were recorded for this clonotype. V usage is TRBV7-9 and J usage is TRBJ1-5; TRBD1 is a possible D gene (5 bases). This CDR3 is 13 amino acids long. V lost 3 bases and J lost 8, with 11 bases in between. Germline lookup yields CDR1 SEHNR and CDR2 FQNEAQ (reference sequence). The chain's CDR3 is CASSFGRVEPQHF. CDR3 bases: TGTGCCAGCAGCTTCGGCAGGGTGGAGCCCCAGCATTTT.

V gene TRBV12-3 or TRBV12-4 combines with J gene TRBJ2-3; D ambiguous. The CDR3 has 15 amino acids. V was shortened by 5 bases and J by 2 bases, with 14 bases between the two germline ends. This CDR3 reads CASSPRPTITDTQYF. CDR3 DNA: TGTGCCAGCAGTCCGCGACCCACCATCACAGATACGCAGTATTTT.

This clonotype turned up a few times. The rearrangement joins TRBV7-2 to TRBJ2-1; tentatively, D is TRBD2 (6 bases). V was cut by 2 bases and J by 6 bases, with 14 bases left in between. The CDR3 runs to 15 residues. Germline V gene lookup returns CDR1 SGHTA and CDR2 FQGNSA. The CDR3 DNA is TGTGCCAGCAGCTTAATAGCGGTGGTCCTCAATGAGCAGTTCTTC. This encodes CASSLIAVVLNEQFF.

The chain combines TRBV5-1 with TRBJ2-6, with D perhaps assigned TRBD1 or TRBD2 (7 bases each). V lost 6 bases, J lost 11 bases, and 15 bases lay in between. This CDR3 is 13 amino acids long. Germline CDR1 reads SGHRS; CDR2 reads YFSETQ. The CDR3 sequence is CASTKTGRDVLTF. CDR3 DNA: TGCGCCAGCACCAAGACAGGGAGGGACGTCCTGACTTTC.

The chain couples TRBV18 to TRBJ2-5; 7 bases line up with TRBD2. V gave up 2 bases and J gave up 3 bases; unmatched junction bases: 9. Germline CDR1 and CDR2: KGHSH and LQKENI. The CDR3 spans 16 residues. CDR3 nucleotide sequence: TGTGCCAGCTCACCAGGGGAGGGGTCAGGTGAAGAGACCCAGTACTTC. Residues: CASSPGEGSGEETQYF.

V and J are TRBV15 and TRBJ2-6; D remains unclear. CDR1 is LNHNV and CDR2 is YYDKDF in the germline V gene (reference sequence). V lost 0 bases to trimming and J lost 0 bases, with 6 bases between them. The CDR3 length is 16 residues. The CDR3 protein is CATSRDFRSGANVLTF. The CDR3, as DNA: TGTGCCACCAGCAGAGATTTCCGCTCTGGGGCCAACGTCCTGACTTTC.

The sample holds many counts of this clonotype. V gene TRBV12-3 or TRBV12-4 combines with J gene TRBJ2-7; 7 nucleotides agree with TRBD1. V gave up 6 bases and J gave up 2 bases; unmatched junction bases: 22. This CDR3 contains 19 residues. Here the CDR3 DNA reads TGTGCCAGCAGGAAGAGCCGTGGCAGGGGGAAAGTGAGCACCTACGAGCAGTACTTC. Its translation is CASRKSRGRGKVSTYEQYF.

This clonotype turned up a few times. CDR3 amino acids: CASRLTETGANVLTF. For the CDR3, the DNA is TGTGCCAGCAGACTTACGGAAACTGGGGCCAACGTCCTGACTTTC. The chain combines TRBV7-9 with TRBJ2-6; D is unresolved. CDR1 and CDR2 (germline): SEHNR, FQNEAQ (reference sequence). Trimming left V 6 bases short and J 2 bases short, with 11 bases between. This CDR3 region has 15 residues.

The chain employs TRBV18 and TRBJ2-7, with 9 bases lining up with TRBD2. This CDR3 contains 15 residues. The V segment lost 3 bases and the J segment 4 bases; nucleotides outside the gene matches: 7. Per germline, CDR1 KGHSH and CDR2 LQKENI. This CDR3 is CASSPLSGRMYEQYF. In DNA, the CDR3 is TGTGCCAGCTCACCTTTGAGCGGGAGGATGTACGAGCAGTACTTC. Variable domain in full (rest from reference TRBV18 and TRBJ2-7): NAGVMQNPRHLVRRRGQEARLRCSPMKGHSHVYWYRQLPEEGLKFMVYLQKENIIDESGMPKERFSAEFPKEGPSILRIQQVVRGDSAAYFCASSPLSGRMYEQYFGPGTRLTVT.

This clonotype was counted between two and nine times. The V gene is TRBV14, the J gene TRBJ2-7, with 7 nucleotides matching TRBD2. V was pared by 3 bases and J by 9 bases, with 2 bases of the junction left unmatched. Per germline, CDR1 SGHDN and CDR2 FVKESK. The CDR3 is made up of 11 amino acids. This chain's CDR3 is CASSQGGVQYF. CDR3 nucleotides: TGTGCCAGCAGCCAGGGAGGGGTGCAGTACTTC.

The DNA for the CDR3 is TGTGCCAGTAGTATAGCCCTTAATGAGCAGTTCTTC. As protein: CASSIALNEQFF. The rearrangement uses TRBV19 and TRBJ2-1; D uncertain. CDR1 is LNHDA, CDR2 SQIVND, per germline (reference sequence). This CDR3 comprises 12 residues. The V gene lost 1 base and the J gene lost 7 bases, with 5 bases spanning the gap.

This clonotype was observed many times. This chain connects TRBV6-2 or TRBV6-3 to TRBJ1-1; TRBD1 is a possible D gene (5 bases). Trimming cost V 5 bases and J 9 bases, with 10 bases left between them. Germline assignment: CDR1 MNHEY and CDR2 SVGEGT. This CDR3 is built from 11 residues. The CDR3 loop is CASSPQGKAFF. DNA for the CDR3: TGTGCCAGCAGTCCCCAGGGAAAAGCTTTCTTT.

This chain links TRBV5-5 with TRBJ2-7; the D gene is possibly TRBD1 (6 bases). V lost 4 bases, J lost 2 bases, and 19 bases lay in between. The germline gives CDR1 SGHKS, CDR2 YYEKEE (reference sequence). The CDR3 totals 16 residues. CDR3: CASSQGPQVRTYEQYF. CDR3 in DNA: TGTGCCAGCAGCCAGGGGCCGCAGGTGCGGACCTACGAGCAGTACTTC.

This clonotype was detected a few times. The chain couples TRBV6-2 or TRBV6-3 to TRBJ2-1, with TRBD2 matching 10 bases. Germline CDR1 MNHEY, CDR2 SVGEGT. V was pared by 6 bases and J by 6 bases, with 8 bases of the junction left unmatched. The CDR3 has 15 residues. As DNA, the CDR3 is TGTGCCAGCAGCCGGAGCGGGGGGGGTTTCAATGAGCAGTTCTTC. Amino acid sequence: CASSRSGGGFNEQFF.

The chain recombines TRBV6-2 or TRBV6-3 with TRBJ1-1; maybe TRBD1 (5 bases). This CDR3 contains 17 residues. Trimming stripped 0 bases from V and 0 bases from J, with 14 bases between. Germline assignment: CDR1 MNHEY and CDR2 SVGEGT. The CDR3 sequence: CASSYSNPGPMNTEAFF. In nucleotides, the CDR3 is TGTGCCAGCAGTTACTCAAACCCGGGACCGATGAACACTGAAGCTTTCTTT.

This clonotype was observed a few times. The chain has TRBV7-9 and TRBJ1-1; no clear D. V shed 3 bases and J shed 1 base, with 6 bases lying between them. Per the germline V gene, CDR1 is SEHNR and CDR2 is FQNEAQ (reference sequence). The CDR3 loop spans 13 amino acids. The CDR3 sequence: CASSLTKNTEAFF. In DNA, the CDR3 is TGTGCCAGCAGCTTGACGAAGAACACTGAAGCTTTCTTT.

The rearrangement uses TRBV7-9 and TRBJ2-7; tentatively, D is TRBD2 (6 bases). The CDR3 has 14 amino acids. V gave up 1 base and J gave up 3 bases, with 10 bases separating them. Germline loops: CDR1 SEHNR, CDR2 FQNEAQ (reference sequence). CDR3 DNA: TGTGCCAGCAGCTTAGATGCGGGGAGCTACGAGCAGTACTTC. It translates to CASSLDAGSYEQYF.

This clonotype was counted many times. The genes are TRBV6-1 and TRBJ1-2; D not certain. V was clipped by 2 bases and J by 4 bases, with 5 bases between them. The length of the CDR3 is 12 residues. Germline V gives CDR1 MNHNS, CDR2 SASEGT. Written as DNA, the CDR3 is TGTGCCAGCAGTGAACAGATCTATGGCTACACCTTC. It yields the protein CASSEQIYGYTF.

This clonotype has a handful of counts. The chain combines TRBV6-1 with TRBJ1-1; D is uncertain. Trimming took 5 bases from V and 0 from J, leaving 13 bases between them. Per germline, CDR1 MNHNS and CDR2 SASEGT. There are 15 residues in the CDR3. The CDR3 coding sequence is TGTGCCAGCAGTAACGTCCAGACCATGAACACTGAAGCTTTCTTT. Translation gives CASSNVQTMNTEAFF.

This chain connects TRBV4-2 to TRBJ2-2, with TRBD2 as a possible D gene (5 bases). Germline assignment: CDR1 LGHNA and CDR2 YNFKEQ. Between the trimmed V and J ends, which lost 2 bases and 7 bases, there was a span of 14 bases. The CDR3 extends over 15 amino acids. The CDR3 sequence: CASSQTALAYGELFF. As DNA, the CDR3 is TGTGCCAGCAGCCAAACGGCCCTAGCTTACGGGGAGCTGTTTTTT.

This clonotype was found many times. This chain joins TRBV5-4 and TRBJ1-1, with no clear D. From germline, CDR1 is SGHNT and CDR2 YYREEE (reference sequence). This CDR3 is built from 14 residues. V lost 0 bases to trimming and J lost 1 base, with 7 bases between them. The CDR3 DNA is TGTGCCAGCAGCTTGGATCGGGGGAACACTGAAGCTTTCTTT. It encodes CASSLDRGNTEAFF. Full variable domain (outside the CDR3, taken from reference TRBV5-4 and TRBJ1-1): ETGVTQSPTHLIKTRGQQVTLRCSSQSGHNTVSWYQQALGQGPQFIFQYYREEENGRGNFPPRFSGLQFPNYSSELNVNALELDDSALYLCASSLDRGNTEAFFGQGTRLTVV.

The table lists this clonotype with a few counts. V gene TRBV10-3 combines with J gene TRBJ2-1, with D maybe TRBD2 (5 bases). CDR3 size: 15 residues. The germline gives CDR1 ENHRY, CDR2 SYGVKD. V lost 4 bases to trimming and J lost 0 bases, with 10 bases between them. The DNA for the CDR3 is TGTGCCATCAGTGTGAGAGGGCTCTCCTACAATGAGCAGTTCTTC. It encodes CAISVRGLSYNEQFF.

This clonotype was seen repeatedly, ten times or more. V is TRBV25-1 and J is TRBJ2-1; D not certain. This CDR3 comprises 15 residues. Trimming left V 3 bases short and J 4 bases short, with 13 bases between. Germline lookup yields CDR1 MGHDK and CDR2 SYGVNS. CDR3 region: CASSEGGGRYNEQFF. CDR3 nucleotide sequence: TGTGCCAGCAGTGAGGGCGGTGGTAGGTACAATGAGCAGTTCTTC.